The T cell receptor beta chain described here comes from a study of graft-versus-host responses after intestinal transplantation. In the study overall: Recipients across the board were started on anti-thymocyte globulin induction, then kept on tacrolimus and steroids for around 3 years. General study findings and limits: Recipient-marrow GvH clones were detected, some having first appeared in ileum or blood.

The data were produced by immunoSEQ multiplex PCR, yet TCRdb's version contains in-frame clones alone and is incomplete. Counted here are about 100,000 clones, 87% occurring once; the ten biggest clones make up 0.95%. Note on this clone: Its antigen is not identified.

CDR3 length: 14 amino acids. Per germline, CDR1 SGHAT and CDR2 FQDESV (reference sequence). Trimming pared 8 bases from V and 3 bases from J, leaving 17 bases between. The sample was unstimulated CD4+ T cells sorted from spleen or lymph node cells, taken before transplant. The V call is TRBV11-1, the J call TRBJ2-7; either TRBD1 or TRBD2 may fit D (6 bases each). This clonotype was sampled from a human donor who was the organ donor for an intestinal transplant. The CDR3 sequence: CASGLGGVLYEQYF. The CDR3 DNA is TGTGCCAGCGGATTGGGGGGCGTCCTCTACGAGCAGTACTTC. Using reference TRBV11-1 and TRBJ2-7 for the parts outside the CDR3, the full variable domain is EAEVAQSPRYKITEKSQAVAFWCDPISGHATLYWYRQILGQGPELLVQFQDESVVDDSQLPKDRFSAERLKGVDSTLKIQPAELGDSAMYLCASGLGGVLYEQYFGPGTRLTVT.